Listed here is a single TCR beta chain. This clonotype has only one observation. Its antigen is still unknown. At one of its ends the junction is not consistent with the germline gene, which may arise from a read error. To prepare the library, multiplex PCR was applied. Sequencer: Illumina HiSeq 4000. To build TCR beta libraries, CDR3 regions were amplified by Arm-PCR using iRepertoire HTBI primers. Before sequencing, the PCR products underwent gel purification. In the source study's methods: Gene usage analysis of CDR3 amino acid clonotypes relied on the 60 to 65 TRBV and 14 TRBJ segments identified across samples. Filtered high-quality paired reads were merged into contigs using COPE and FqMerger. BLAST was used to align contigs to IMGT TRBV, TRBD and TRBJ reference genes, with CDR3 defined following IMGT. Any clonotype with a frequency above 0.1% was counted as a highly expanded clone. Repertoire diversity was measured by Shannon entropy, and V-J evenness by the Gini coefficient. A clonotype found in more than one individual was treated as public. TCRdb reworked the public reads: Q25 trimming with fastp, MiXCR clone assembly, productive beta chains retained. One record per CDR3 amino acid sequence lists the most common genes and DNA. Here the V and J calls rest on TCRdb's processing, not on the authors' analysis. This sample lists over 650,000 distinct CDR3 sequences; 25% to 35% were detected once. Jointly, the top ten make up roughly 41% of the sample.

This sample is drawn from a study of regulatory T cells in long-lasting Graves disease (dated by TCRdb to about 2021). General notes on the study: Persistent Graves' disease was defined as persistently positive TSH receptor autoantibodies together with antithyroid drug treatment for over 5 years. The study took place in China and was registered as a clinical trial. A total of around 35 samples underwent TCR sequencing, from some 13 patients with persistent Graves' disease and 20 or so patients with newly diagnosed Graves' disease. On average, persistent Graves' disease patients in the clinical cohort had been on antithyroid drugs for about 9.7 years. Peripheral blood TCR sequencing and RNA sequencing compared persistent Graves' disease patients with newly diagnosed Graves' disease patients.

What the research found in general, with its limitations: Patients with persistent disease shared more public clonotypes (about 2,700) than newly diagnosed patients did (around 930). Preferential use of TRBV28, TRBJ1-2 and TRBJ2-5 was observed in persistent disease, whereas TRBV20-1 and TRBJ2-1 were favored in newly diagnosed disease. Lower TCR Shannon entropy and fewer highly expanded clones were observed in persistent Graves' disease patients than in newly diagnosed patients, which suggested clonal expansion. Because the primary lesion, thyroid tissue, could not be accessed, the study looked at peripheral blood alone. The authors acknowledged the small sample size as a limitation that may reduce accuracy. Sequencing and analysis were restricted to the TCR beta chain.

The sample's time point label, decoded: persistent/refractory GD, antithyroid drugs over 5 years with positive TRAb. For both TCR sequencing and RNA sequencing, RNA was extracted from PBMCs in TRIzol. Graves' disease was diagnosed according to American Thyroid Association guidelines. Patients were recruited from an endocrinology department in Xi'an, China. Each patient gave approximately 9 milliliters of peripheral blood, collected in an EDTA anticoagulant tube. Ficoll Paque Plus density gradient separation was used to isolate PBMCs, and no further T cell sorting was performed. An Agilent 2100 Bioanalyzer and agarose gel were used to check RNA quality, while a NanoDrop 2000 measured RNA concentration. From cysteine to phenylalanine, the CDR3 is 15 amino acids long. The sequence is cut down to CDR3 DNA, 45 bases in frame from base 1. As encoded in the germline V gene, CDR1 is SGHAT while CDR2 is FQNNGV.

The sequences come from peripheral blood mononuclear cells (PBMCs), collected when the disease was refractory, from a patient treated with antithyroid drugs. The chain joins TRBV11-2 to TRBJ2-5, with TRBD1 identical over 10 junction bases. This clonotype was sampled from a female donor with Graves disease. The CDR3 protein sequence reads: CASSLWGQGLETQCF. In nucleotide form, the sequence is TGTGCCAGCAGCTTATGGGGACAGGGGCTTGAGACCCAGTGCTTC.